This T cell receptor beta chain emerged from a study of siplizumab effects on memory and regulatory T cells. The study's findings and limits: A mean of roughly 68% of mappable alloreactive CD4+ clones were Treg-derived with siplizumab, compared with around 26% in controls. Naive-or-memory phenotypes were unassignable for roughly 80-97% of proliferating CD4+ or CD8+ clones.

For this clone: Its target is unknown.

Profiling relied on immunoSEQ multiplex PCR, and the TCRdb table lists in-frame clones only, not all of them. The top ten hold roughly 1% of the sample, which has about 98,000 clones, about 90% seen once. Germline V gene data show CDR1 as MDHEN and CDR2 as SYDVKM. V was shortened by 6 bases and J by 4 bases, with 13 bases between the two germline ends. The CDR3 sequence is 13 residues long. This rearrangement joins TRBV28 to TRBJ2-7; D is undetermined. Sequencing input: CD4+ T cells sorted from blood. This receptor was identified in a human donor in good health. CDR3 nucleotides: TGTGCCAGCAGCCTATCGCCAACTTACGAGCAGTACTTC. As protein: CASSLSPTYEQYF.